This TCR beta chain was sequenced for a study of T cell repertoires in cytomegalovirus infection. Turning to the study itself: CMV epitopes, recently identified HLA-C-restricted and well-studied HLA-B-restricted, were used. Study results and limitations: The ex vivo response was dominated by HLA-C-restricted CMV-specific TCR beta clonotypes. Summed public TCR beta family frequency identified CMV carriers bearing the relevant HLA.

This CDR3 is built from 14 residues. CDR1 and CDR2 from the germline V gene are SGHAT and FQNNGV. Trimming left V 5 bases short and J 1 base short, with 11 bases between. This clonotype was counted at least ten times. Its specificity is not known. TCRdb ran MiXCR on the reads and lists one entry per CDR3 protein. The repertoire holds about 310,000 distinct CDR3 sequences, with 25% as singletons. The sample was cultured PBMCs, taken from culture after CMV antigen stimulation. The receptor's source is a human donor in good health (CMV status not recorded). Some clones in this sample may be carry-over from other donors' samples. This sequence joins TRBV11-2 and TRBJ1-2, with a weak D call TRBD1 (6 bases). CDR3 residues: CASSTPGHNYGYTF. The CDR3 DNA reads TGTGCCAGCAGCACGCCGGGACATAACTATGGCTACACCTTC.